The rows below give T cell receptor beta chains drawn from one sample of a study of a mutant IDH1 vaccine in newly diagnosed glioma. The table came from immunoSEQ multiplex PCR; TCRdb's copy has only in-frame clones and leaves some out. The sample lists roughly 70,000 clones, 83% occurring once. Material: peripheral blood mononuclear cells (PBMCs), obtained from a glioma patient treated with radiotherapy, temozolomide or both. These receptor sequences come from a woman between 18 and 29 years old with glioma. Some clones in this sample may be carry-over from other donors' samples. Both conserved end residues are part of each CDR3. D genes are given only for firm matches. Clone sizes are given selectively: once, few, many, or a class where the clone is expanded.

DNA: TGCAGTGCCCCAGTGGGGGCGGGAGCTTTCTTT
CDR3: CSAPVGAGAFF
J: TRBJ1-1
size: once
D: -
V: TRBV20-1

DNA: TGTGCCAGCAGCTTAGGTTTAGGCGGGGTAAACACCGGGGAGCTGTTTTTT
CDR3: CASSLGLGGVNTGELFF
J: TRBJ2-2
size: -
D: -
V: TRBV7-2

DNA: TGTGCCAGCAGCTTCGGGGTGTACACTGAAGCTTTCTTT
CDR3: CASSFGVYTEAFF
J: TRBJ1-1
size: -
D: -
V: TRBV5-6

DNA: TGTGCCAGCAGCGTTAAAGTCGGCTCCCCCGAAGGGGAGACCCAGTACTTC
CDR3: CASSVKVGSPEGETQYF
J: TRBJ2-5
size: -
D: -
V: TRBV7-3

DNA: TGTGCCAGCAGACCCAGGACAGGGACTAACTATGGCTACACCTTC
CDR3: CASRPRTGTNYGYTF
J: TRBJ1-2
size: -
D: TRBD1
V: TRBV2

DNA: TGTGCCAGCAGCCAAGTTGCGGGGGAAGCCAAAAACATTCAGTACTTC
CDR3: CASSQVAGEAKNIQYF
J: TRBJ2-4
size: -
D: TRBD2
V: TRBV4-2

DNA: TGTGCCAGCACTAGGTCCCCTGGGGACACTGAAGCTTTCTTT
CDR3: CASTRSPGDTEAFF
J: TRBJ1-1
size: -
D: -
V: TRBV2

DNA: TGTGCCAGCAGTGAGATCTTAGGAAATCAGCCCCAGCATTTT
CDR3: CASSEILGNQPQHF
J: TRBJ1-5
size: -
D: -
V: TRBV6-1

DNA: TGTGCCAGCTCACCAGGGACAGGCCCCAATCAGCCCCAGCATTTT
CDR3: CASSPGTGPNQPQHF
J: TRBJ1-5
size: -
D: TRBD1
V: TRBV18

DNA: TGTGCCAGCAGCTACCCGGGAAATACGCAGTATTTT
CDR3: CASSYPGNTQYF
J: TRBJ2-3
size: -
D: -
V: TRBV5-8

DNA: TGTGCCAGCAGGAGGACCGCTGGAAACACCATATATTTT
CDR3: CASRRTAGNTIYF
J: TRBJ1-3
size: -
D: -
V: TRBV27

DNA: TGTGCCAGCAAGGGGAACACTGAAGCTTTCTTT
CDR3: CASKGNTEAFF
J: TRBJ1-1
size: -
D: -
V: TRBV28

DNA: TGCGCCAGCAGTCCTTCCGACAGGGCCAATCAGCCCCAGCATTTT
CDR3: CASSPSDRANQPQHF
J: TRBJ1-5
size: -
D: TRBD1
V: TRBV4-1

DNA: TGTGCCAGCTTTTACAGGGGGGAGTGGGCTGAAGCTTTCTTT
CDR3: CASFYRGEWAEAFF
J: TRBJ1-1
size: -
D: TRBD1
V: TRBV18

DNA: TGTGCCAGCAGTTATACCCGTACCTTCCAAGAGACCCAGTACTTC
CDR3: CASSYTRTFQETQYF
J: TRBJ2-5
size: -
D: -
V: TRBV6-5

DNA: TGTGCCAGCAGCGGGGGGCGTGGCGCCAGCTCCTACAATGAGCAGTTCTTC
CDR3: CASSGGRGASSYNEQFF
J: TRBJ2-1
size: few
D: -
V: TRBV9

DNA: TGTGCTTCCGCGGGACGCCAAGGGGATACGCAGTATTTT
CDR3: CASAGRQGDTQYF
J: TRBJ2-3
size: -
D: -
V: TRBV6-4

DNA: TGTGCCAGCAGCGTAGATGGGGGCACTGAAGCTTTCTTT
CDR3: CASSVDGGTEAFF
J: TRBJ1-1
size: -
D: -
V: TRBV9

DNA: TGTGCCAGCTCACCTTTTGCGACACCGCGTGCTAGCACAGATACGCAGTATTTT
CDR3: CASSPFATPRASTDTQYF
J: TRBJ2-3
size: -
D: -
V: TRBV18

DNA: TGTGCCAGCAGTTTGGGAGAGACCCAGTACTTC
CDR3: CASSLGETQYF
J: TRBJ2-5
size: -
D: -
V: TRBV27

DNA: TGCGCCAGCAGCCAAGAGGACGCCCTCGGAGAGACCCAGTACTTC
CDR3: CASSQEDALGETQYF
J: TRBJ2-5
size: -
D: -
V: TRBV4-3

DNA: TGTGCCAGCAGCCAAGATCCAGCGGGATCCTACAATGAGCAGTTCTTC
CDR3: CASSQDPAGSYNEQFF
J: TRBJ2-1
size: -
D: TRBD2
V: TRBV4-2

DNA: TGTGCCATCAGTGAGGGGACCTCCGCCTACGAGCAGTACTTC
CDR3: CAISEGTSAYEQYF
J: TRBJ2-7
size: -
D: -
V: TRBV10-3

DNA: TGTGCCAGTAGTATAGGGGGCGGGGATACGCAGTATTTT
CDR3: CASSIGGGDTQYF
J: TRBJ2-3
size: -
D: -
V: TRBV19

DNA: TGTGCCAGCAGTGGGTGGGGTTTTGGAAACACCATATATTTT
CDR3: CASSGWGFGNTIYF
J: TRBJ1-3
size: -
D: -
V: TRBV25-1

DNA: TGTGCCAGTCAATGGAGTATGCGGGATAATTCACCCCTCCACTTT
CDR3: CASQWSMRDNSPLHF
J: TRBJ1-6
size: -
D: -
V: TRBV6-6

DNA: TGTGCCTGGAGACCCGTATCGGGGGGCACTGAAGCTTTCTTT
CDR3: CAWRPVSGGTEAFF
J: TRBJ1-1
size: -
D: -
V: TRBV30

DNA: TGCGCCAGCAGCCTACAGGGGGCCTCCTACGAGCAGTACTTC
CDR3: CASSLQGASYEQYF
J: TRBJ2-7
size: -
D: TRBD1
V: TRBV4-1

DNA: TGTGCCAGCAGGCTCCCGTATGGGTACACTGAAGCTTTCTTT
CDR3: CASRLPYGYTEAFF
J: TRBJ1-1
size: -
D: -
V: TRBV5-8

DNA: TGCGCCAGCAGCCAGGGACTAGCGGGACCCACCGGGGAGCTGTTTTTT
CDR3: CASSQGLAGPTGELFF
J: TRBJ2-2
size: -
D: TRBD2
V: TRBV4-1

DNA: TGTGCTAGTGGTTTGTCGCGGACAGGGAGAAACACCATATATTTT
CDR3: CASGLSRTGRNTIYF
J: TRBJ1-3
size: -
D: TRBD1
V: TRBV12-5

DNA: TGTGCCAGCAGCCCTCCCAAGGGACAGAGCTATGGCTACACCTTC
CDR3: CASSPPKGQSYGYTF
J: TRBJ1-2
size: -
D: TRBD1
V: TRBV13

DNA: TGTGCCAGCAGCCAAGGGTCCCCCTTCTCCTACGAGCAGTACTTC
CDR3: CASSQGSPFSYEQYF
J: TRBJ2-7
size: -
D: -
V: TRBV7-9

DNA: TGCGCCAGCAGCTCGACAGGGGCTGGGGCCAACGTCCTGACTTTC
CDR3: CASSSTGAGANVLTF
J: TRBJ2-6
size: -
D: TRBD1
V: TRBV5-1

DNA: TGCGCCAGCAGGTCGGCAGGGTATGCCAAAAACATTCAGTACTTC
CDR3: CASRSAGYAKNIQYF
J: TRBJ2-4
size: -
D: -
V: TRBV5-1

DNA: TGTGCCATCAGTCCCGGGACAGGGAACACTGAAGCTTTCTTT
CDR3: CAISPGTGNTEAFF
J: TRBJ1-1
size: -
D: TRBD1
V: TRBV10-3

DNA: TGTGCCAGCACCCACCAGACAGGGAACTATGGCTACACCTTC
CDR3: CASTHQTGNYGYTF
J: TRBJ1-2
size: -
D: TRBD1
V: TRBV7-2

DNA: TGTGCCAGCAGCGGGGAACAGGGTAATGAAAAACTGTTTTTT
CDR3: CASSGEQGNEKLFF
J: TRBJ1-4
size: -
D: -
V: TRBV9

DNA: TGCGCCAGCAGCCTAGACTCAGGACTAGCAACTGCCGAGCAGTACTTC
CDR3: CASSLDSGLATAEQYF
J: TRBJ2-7
size: -
D: TRBD2
V: TRBV5-1

DNA: TGTGCCAGCAGCATTCCCAGGGGCCATGAGCAGTTCTTC
CDR3: CASSIPRGHEQFF
J: TRBJ2-1
size: -
D: -
V: TRBV7-8

DNA: TGTGCCAGCAGTTTATCGCAACACTGGAGCTCCTACGAGCAGTACTTC
CDR3: CASSLSQHWSSYEQYF
J: TRBJ2-7
size: -
D: -
V: TRBV27

DNA: TGTGCCAGCAGTGACAGGGGAGCTAGCAATCAGCCCCAGCATTTT
CDR3: CASSDRGASNQPQHF
J: TRBJ1-5
size: -
D: -
V: TRBV6-1

DNA: TGCGCCAGCAGCTTGACCTCCGATGAGCAGTTCTTC
CDR3: CASSLTSDEQFF
J: TRBJ2-1
size: once
D: -
V: TRBV5-1

DNA: TGTGCCAGCAGTTATTCCATCAGCTCTGGAAACACCATATATTTT
CDR3: CASSYSISSGNTIYF
J: TRBJ1-3
size: -
D: -
V: TRBV6-5

DNA: TGCAGCGTTGGAAGGTCAGGGACGTACGAGCAGTACTTC
CDR3: CSVGRSGTYEQYF
J: TRBJ2-7
size: -
D: -
V: TRBV29-1

DNA: TGTGCCAGCCGTACAGCTAACTATGGCTACACCTTC
CDR3: CASRTANYGYTF
J: TRBJ1-2
size: -
D: -
V: TRBV2

DNA: TGTGCCAGCAGCCTCGACTACTACGAGCAGTACTTC
CDR3: CASSLDYYEQYF
J: TRBJ2-7
size: -
D: -
V: TRBV6-6

DNA: TGCGCCAGCAGCTCCCGAGCGGGGGGGCCTGGCAGTCGAGAGACCCAGTACTTC
CDR3: CASSSRAGGPGSRETQYF
J: TRBJ2-5
size: -
D: TRBD2
V: TRBV5-1

DNA: TGTGCCATCAGTGAGTCGAGGTCCGGCAGGGAGAATGAAAAACTGTTTTTT
CDR3: CAISESRSGRENEKLFF
J: TRBJ1-4
size: -
D: -
V: TRBV10-3

DNA: TGTGCCAGCAGTTACGCCGCAACTAATGAAAAACTGTTTTTT
CDR3: CASSYAATNEKLFF
J: TRBJ1-4
size: -
D: -
V: TRBV6-5

DNA: TGTGCCAGCAGCTTGGACGCCGTAGGGGAGGAGACCCAGTACTTC
CDR3: CASSLDAVGEETQYF
J: TRBJ2-5
size: once
D: -
V: TRBV7-2

DNA: TGTGCCAGCAGCGCCTGGGGGCAGAACACTGAAGCTTTCTTT
CDR3: CASSAWGQNTEAFF
J: TRBJ1-1
size: -
D: -
V: TRBV9

DNA: TGTGCCATTACTCAGGGGGGGAACTATGGCTACACCTTC
CDR3: CAITQGGNYGYTF
J: TRBJ1-2
size: -
D: TRBD1
V: TRBV6-4

DNA: TGCGCCAGCAGTTCGCAGGGTGGGCTGTTTTTT
CDR3: CASSSQGGLFF
J: TRBJ2-2
size: once
D: -
V: TRBV5-1

DNA: TGTGCCTGGAGCGGGACAGCTAACACTGAAGCTTTCTTT
CDR3: CAWSGTANTEAFF
J: TRBJ1-1
size: -
D: TRBD1
V: TRBV30